This entry features one T cell receptor beta chain sequence. The record originates from a study of cytomegalovirus exposure and HLA in healthy donors. The CDR3 totals 14 residues. The germline gives CDR1 KGHSH, CDR2 LQKENI. J was trimmed by 8 bases and V by 5 bases; bases with no gene match: 6. Produced via immunoSEQ multiplex PCR; TCRdb's table is partial and in-frame only. The sample carries almost 200,000 clones, approximately 78% recorded once. V gene TRBV18 combines with J gene TRBJ1-6; 7 bases are a match to TRBD1. This clonotype was sampled from a woman in her thirties in good health and CMV-seronegative. The source material was PBMCs. The DNA of the CDR3 is TGTGCCAGCTCAAACAGGGGTAATGATTCACCCCTCCACTTT. As protein: CASSNRGNDSPLHF.